This TCR beta chain was identified in a study of T-cell reconstitution after alpha-beta-depleted transplantation in children. CDR3 length equals 17 residues. V was clipped by 7 bases and J by 2 bases; unmatched bases: 11. In germline, CDR1 is WSHSY, CDR2 SAAADI. A library of TCRbeta sequences, prepared with unique molecular identifiers, was generated. In TCRdb, the PCR reads were re-called with MiXCR into one record per CDR3 protein. The table lists almost 250,000 distinct CDR3 sequences, about a quarter of them singletons. This clonotype was counted between two and nine times. Its matching antigen is unknown. General observations from the study: At around two months after transplant, the alpha-beta T cells were reportedly derived from several hundred expanded clones that came from non-depleted graft cells.

The specimen was PBMCs, collected before TCRalphabeta/CD19-depleted stem cell transplant. The source of this sequence is a girl aged 2 to 10 with Fanconi anemia, due to receive a stem cell transplant. The chain is built from TRBV10-2 and TRBJ2-1, with 10 bases aligning to TRBD2. The CDR3 region has the DNA TGCGCCAGCACGGAGATCACGGGACTAGCGACCTACAATGAGCAGTTCTTC. Its translation is CASTEITGLATYNEQFF.